These T cell receptor beta chains were read from a single sample in a study of blood T cells in healthy people across ages. MiXCR, applied by TCRdb to the 5' RACE reads, yields one record per CDR3 protein. In the table there are roughly 2 million distinct CDR3 sequences, 40% to 55% of which are singletons. Source material: blood. Receptors originate from a middle-aged woman in good health. The CDR3 runs from the conserved cysteine through the conserved F or W. Fields, in order: J gene, clone size, D gene, V gene, CDR3 protein, CDR3 DNA. D genes are given only for firm matches. Some rows have no size entry. The others give once, few or many, or a class for an expanded clone.

J gene: TRBJ2-5
clone size: -
D gene: -
V gene: TRBV20-1
CDR3 protein: CSAREGLQETQYF
CDR3 DNA: TGCAGTGCTAGAGAGGGGTTACAAGAGACCCAGTACTTC

J gene: TRBJ2-1
clone size: -
D gene: -
V gene: TRBV5-1
CDR3 protein: CASSPTRRVLSYNEQFF
CDR3 DNA: TGCGCCAGCAGCCCTACCCGCCGGGTCCTCTCCTACAATGAGCAGTTCTTC

J gene: TRBJ2-1
clone size: few
D gene: TRBD2
V gene: TRBV4-2
CDR3 protein: CASSRTSSGGYNEQFF
CDR3 DNA: TGTGCCAGCAGTCGGACTTCTAGCGGGGGATACAATGAGCAGTTCTTC

J gene: TRBJ1-2
clone size: -
D gene: TRBD1
V gene: TRBV12-3/TRBV12-4
CDR3 protein: CASSDTGVYGYTF
CDR3 DNA: TGTGCCAGCAGCGACACAGGGGTCTATGGCTACACCTTC

J gene: TRBJ2-7
clone size: few
D gene: TRBD1
V gene: TRBV3-1
CDR3 protein: CASSQDGTGKSDEQYF
CDR3 DNA: TGTGCCAGCAGCCAAGACGGGACAGGCAAAAGCGACGAGCAGTACTTC

J gene: TRBJ2-1
clone size: few
D gene: -
V gene: TRBV29-1
CDR3 protein: CSVHYNEQFF
CDR3 DNA: TGCAGCGTCCACTACAATGAGCAGTTCTTC

J gene: TRBJ2-7
clone size: -
D gene: -
V gene: TRBV4-2
CDR3 protein: CASSQDVKRDEQYF
CDR3 DNA: TGTGCCAGCAGCCAAGATGTGAAGAGGGACGAGCAGTACTTC

J gene: TRBJ2-1
clone size: -
D gene: -
V gene: TRBV7-9
CDR3 protein: CASNSPRDKSSYNEQFF
CDR3 DNA: TGTGCCAGCAACTCTCCCCGGGACAAGAGCTCCTACAATGAGCAGTTCTTC

J gene: TRBJ2-5
clone size: few
D gene: TRBD1
V gene: TRBV10-3
CDR3 protein: CAISAYNTGGFQETQYF
CDR3 DNA: TGTGCCATCAGTGCATACAATACAGGGGGCTTTCAAGAGACCCAGTACTTC

J gene: TRBJ1-1
clone size: few
D gene: -
V gene: TRBV29-1
CDR3 protein: CSVAGLNTEAFF
CDR3 DNA: TGCAGCGTTGCCGGACTGAACACTGAAGCTTTCTTT

J gene: TRBJ1-2
clone size: few
D gene: -
V gene: TRBV4-3
CDR3 protein: CASSQEGRFQFYGYTF
CDR3 DNA: TGCGCCAGCAGCCAAGAAGGGAGGTTTCAGTTCTATGGCTACACCTTC

J gene: TRBJ2-1
clone size: few
D gene: TRBD1
V gene: TRBV29-1
CDR3 protein: CSVWARDRGPSEQFF
CDR3 DNA: TGCAGCGTGTGGGCCCGGGACAGGGGCCCTTCTGAGCAGTTCTTC

J gene: TRBJ1-2
clone size: -
D gene: -
V gene: TRBV6-5
CDR3 protein: CASSYWQGRHLGYTF
CDR3 DNA: TGTGCCAGCAGTTACTGGCAGGGCCGACATCTTGGCTACACCTTC

J gene: TRBJ2-6
clone size: -
D gene: -
V gene: TRBV6-2/TRBV6-3
CDR3 protein: CASSTRGPAWGANVLTF
CDR3 DNA: TGTGCCAGCAGTACGAGGGGCCCTGCGTGGGGGGCCAACGTCCTGACTTTC

J gene: TRBJ2-7
clone size: few
D gene: TRBD1
V gene: TRBV7-2
CDR3 protein: CASRPNRDRGPYEQYF
CDR3 DNA: TGTGCCAGCAGGCCCAACCGGGACAGGGGGCCCTACGAGCAGTACTTC

J gene: TRBJ2-5
clone size: few
D gene: -
V gene: TRBV27
CDR3 protein: CASSFRFAEQETQYF
CDR3 DNA: TGTGCCAGCAGTTTTCGATTTGCAGAGCAAGAGACCCAGTACTTC

J gene: TRBJ2-7
clone size: -
D gene: -
V gene: TRBV2
CDR3 protein: CASMTVAYEQYF
CDR3 DNA: TGTGCCAGCATGACAGTGGCCTACGAGCAGTACTTC

J gene: TRBJ2-7
clone size: -
D gene: -
V gene: TRBV27
CDR3 protein: CASSTPTGTGSYEQYF
CDR3 DNA: TGTGCCAGCAGTACCCCGACAGGTACCGGCTCCTACGAGCAGTACTTC

J gene: TRBJ2-7
clone size: -
D gene: -
V gene: TRBV28
CDR3 protein: CASSVSVYEQYF
CDR3 DNA: TGTGCCAGCAGTGTTTCCGTATACGAGCAGTACTTC

J gene: TRBJ1-2
clone size: -
D gene: TRBD1
V gene: TRBV3-1
CDR3 protein: CASSQGQLGYTF
CDR3 DNA: TGTGCCAGCAGTCAGGGACAGCTTGGCTACACCTTC

J gene: TRBJ2-1
clone size: -
D gene: -
V gene: TRBV19
CDR3 protein: CASSKSGWNEQFF
CDR3 DNA: TGTGCCAGTAGTAAATCTGGATGGAATGAGCAGTTCTTC

J gene: TRBJ2-5
clone size: -
D gene: -
V gene: TRBV10-3
CDR3 protein: CASRPGFTETQYF
CDR3 DNA: TGTGCCAGCAGACCAGGTTTTACGGAGACCCAGTACTTC

J gene: TRBJ2-1
clone size: -
D gene: -
V gene: TRBV24-1
CDR3 protein: CATSDQSTGSTYNEQFF
CDR3 DNA: TGTGCCACCAGTGACCAATCGACAGGTTCAACCTACAATGAGCAGTTCTTC

J gene: TRBJ2-1
clone size: once
D gene: TRBD1
V gene: TRBV7-8
CDR3 protein: CASSLNRGDGNEQFF
CDR3 DNA: TGTGCCAGCAGCTTAAACAGGGGCGACGGTAATGAGCAGTTCTTC

J gene: TRBJ2-3
clone size: -
D gene: TRBD1
V gene: TRBV28
CDR3 protein: CASTPPGTARDTQYF
CDR3 DNA: TGTGCCAGCACCCCCCCCGGGACAGCCCGAGATACGCAGTATTTT

J gene: TRBJ2-3
clone size: -
D gene: TRBD2
V gene: TRBV7-9
CDR3 protein: CASLSGGVTDTQYF
CDR3 DNA: TGTGCCAGCCTTAGCGGGGGAGTCACAGATACGCAGTATTTT

J gene: TRBJ2-5
clone size: -
D gene: -
V gene: TRBV28
CDR3 protein: CASKPQGNLNEQYF
CDR3 DNA: TGTGCCAGCAAACCTCAGGGTAATCTGAATGAGCAGTACTTC

J gene: TRBJ2-5
clone size: -
D gene: TRBD2
V gene: TRBV28
CDR3 protein: CASSQRGGPETQYF
CDR3 DNA: TGTGCCAGCAGCCAGCGGGGGGGCCCAGAGACCCAGTACTTC

J gene: TRBJ1-5
clone size: -
D gene: -
V gene: TRBV12-3/TRBV12-4
CDR3 protein: CASSFVTVGKPQHF
CDR3 DNA: TGTGCCAGCAGTTTTGTCACAGTGGGTAAGCCCCAGCATTTT

J gene: TRBJ2-5
clone size: -
D gene: -
V gene: TRBV4-2
CDR3 protein: CASSQGPGSTIQETQYF
CDR3 DNA: TGTGCCAGCAGCCAAGGCCCCGGGTCGACAATCCAAGAGACCCAGTACTTC

J gene: TRBJ2-1
clone size: few
D gene: TRBD2
V gene: TRBV4-3
CDR3 protein: CASSQDPTSENNEQFF
CDR3 DNA: TGCGCCAGCAGCCAAGATCCAACTAGCGAAAACAATGAGCAGTTCTTC

J gene: TRBJ2-3
clone size: few
D gene: TRBD2
V gene: TRBV20-1
CDR3 protein: CSAPGLAHLDTQYF
CDR3 DNA: TGCAGTGCGCCTGGACTAGCCCATTTGGATACGCAGTATTTT

J gene: TRBJ2-3
clone size: -
D gene: TRBD2
V gene: TRBV9
CDR3 protein: CASSVGSGGLRTDTQYF
CDR3 DNA: TGTGCCAGCAGCGTAGGAAGCGGGGGCCTTCGCACAGATACGCAGTATTTT

J gene: TRBJ2-5
clone size: few
D gene: TRBD1
V gene: TRBV20-1
CDR3 protein: CSARGTGRETQYF
CDR3 DNA: TGCAGTGCTCGAGGGACAGGTCGAGAGACCCAGTACTTC

J gene: TRBJ2-3
clone size: -
D gene: TRBD2
V gene: TRBV5-8
CDR3 protein: CASPNGLAVRTDTQYF
CDR3 DNA: TGTGCCAGCCCCAACGGACTAGCGGTACGCACAGATACGCAGTATTTT

J gene: TRBJ1-5
clone size: few
D gene: TRBD1
V gene: TRBV20-1
CDR3 protein: CSAPPRQGPEQPQHF
CDR3 DNA: TGCAGTGCCCCCCCGAGACAGGGGCCGGAGCAGCCCCAGCATTTT

J gene: TRBJ1-2
clone size: few
D gene: TRBD1
V gene: TRBV29-1
CDR3 protein: CSVQGEGALGGYTF
CDR3 DNA: TGCAGCGTCCAGGGGGAGGGGGCTCTCGGTGGCTACACCTTC

J gene: TRBJ1-5
clone size: -
D gene: -
V gene: TRBV12-3/TRBV12-4
CDR3 protein: CASSFTGSGPQHF
CDR3 DNA: TGTGCCAGCAGTTTCACAGGGTCAGGGCCCCAGCATTTT

J gene: TRBJ2-1
clone size: -
D gene: -
V gene: TRBV4-1
CDR3 protein: CASSQDSGFEETQFF
CDR3 DNA: TGCGCCAGCAGCCAAGATAGCGGTTTCGAAGAGACCCAGTTCTTC

J gene: TRBJ2-3
clone size: few
D gene: TRBD1
V gene: TRBV12-3/TRBV12-4
CDR3 protein: CASNRGIADTQYF
CDR3 DNA: TGTGCCAGCAACAGGGGTATCGCAGATACGCAGTATTTT

J gene: TRBJ2-1
clone size: -
D gene: TRBD1
V gene: TRBV2
CDR3 protein: CASSPGTGSLEFF
CDR3 DNA: TGTGCCAGCTCCCCCGGGACAGGGTCCTTGGAGTTCTTC

J gene: TRBJ1-2
clone size: -
D gene: TRBD1
V gene: TRBV7-9
CDR3 protein: CASSLGLRDRGNGYTF
CDR3 DNA: TGTGCCAGCAGCTTAGGGCTTAGGGACAGGGGTAATGGCTACACCTTC

J gene: TRBJ2-7
clone size: once
D gene: -
V gene: TRBV5-1
CDR3 protein: CASSNEGGGSEDYEQYF
CDR3 DNA: TGCGCCAGCAGCAACGAAGGAGGGGGTAGCGAGGACTACGAGCAGTACTTC

J gene: TRBJ1-6
clone size: -
D gene: -
V gene: TRBV5-5
CDR3 protein: CASSLADGPPLHF
CDR3 DNA: TGTGCCAGCAGCTTGGCCGACGGTCCACCCCTCCACTTT

J gene: TRBJ2-4
clone size: -
D gene: -
V gene: TRBV6-2/TRBV6-3
CDR3 protein: CASSYDPSDLSDIQYF
CDR3 DNA: TGTGCCAGCAGTTACGACCCTAGTGACTTATCGGACATTCAGTACTTC

J gene: TRBJ2-5
clone size: -
D gene: -
V gene: TRBV4-1
CDR3 protein: CASSQAPAGDTSYEETQYF
CDR3 DNA: TGCGCCAGCAGCCAAGCCCCAGCAGGGGACACCTCATATGAAGAGACCCAGTACTTC

J gene: TRBJ2-2
clone size: -
D gene: TRBD1
V gene: TRBV4-3
CDR3 protein: CASSPSGTGTTGELFF
CDR3 DNA: TGCGCCAGCAGCCCCTCCGGGACAGGGACCACCGGGGAGCTGTTTTTT

J gene: TRBJ2-7
clone size: -
D gene: TRBD2
V gene: TRBV3-1
CDR3 protein: CASSQEVAGGDNEQYF
CDR3 DNA: TGTGCCAGCAGCCAAGAGGTAGCGGGGGGAGACAATGAGCAGTACTTC

J gene: TRBJ1-2
clone size: -
D gene: -
V gene: TRBV11-2
CDR3 protein: CASSELLSLRSYGYTF
CDR3 DNA: TGTGCCAGCAGCGAGTTACTATCCCTCAGGAGCTATGGCTACACCTTC

J gene: TRBJ2-1
clone size: -
D gene: TRBD2
V gene: TRBV9
CDR3 protein: CASSVEGRGGTNEQFF
CDR3 DNA: TGTGCCAGCAGCGTAGAAGGGCGGGGGGGCACCAATGAGCAGTTCTTC

J gene: TRBJ1-2
clone size: -
D gene: -
V gene: TRBV20-1
CDR3 protein: CSARGTTDEKWGYTF
CDR3 DNA: TGCAGTGCTAGAGGGACGACAGACGAAAAATGGGGCTACACCTTC

J gene: TRBJ2-1
clone size: once
D gene: TRBD2
V gene: TRBV20-1
CDR3 protein: CSCYSLAGSRNEQFF
CDR3 DNA: TGCAGTTGTTACAGCCTAGCGGGGAGCCGAAATGAGCAGTTCTTC

J gene: TRBJ1-2
clone size: -
D gene: -
V gene: TRBV7-2
CDR3 protein: CASSYWQGPGYGYTF
CDR3 DNA: TGTGCCAGCAGCTACTGGCAGGGTCCTGGCTATGGCTACACCTTC

J gene: TRBJ1-2
clone size: -
D gene: -
V gene: TRBV6-6
CDR3 protein: CASSPGQRANYGYTF
CDR3 DNA: TGTGCCAGCAGTCCTGGACAACGGGCTAACTATGGCTACACCTTC

J gene: TRBJ1-2
clone size: -
D gene: -
V gene: TRBV20-1
CDR3 protein: CSARDLSAGLYGYTF
CDR3 DNA: TGCAGTGCTAGAGATCTTTCGGCCGGGCTCTATGGCTACACCTTC

J gene: TRBJ2-3
clone size: few
D gene: -
V gene: TRBV20-1
CDR3 protein: CSAIRLGGTTDTQYF
CDR3 DNA: TGCAGTGCTATTCGTTTAGGCGGGACCACAGATACGCAGTATTTT

J gene: TRBJ2-1
clone size: -
D gene: TRBD1
V gene: TRBV14
CDR3 protein: CASSQGPQGVGYNEQFF
CDR3 DNA: TGTGCCAGCAGCCAAGGCCCCCAGGGGGTCGGATACAATGAGCAGTTCTTC

J gene: TRBJ2-7
clone size: -
D gene: TRBD1
V gene: TRBV5-1
CDR3 protein: CAGSGGTGAYEQYF
CDR3 DNA: TGCGCCGGCAGCGGTGGGACAGGGGCCTACGAGCAGTACTTC

J gene: TRBJ2-4
clone size: -
D gene: TRBD1
V gene: TRBV7-2
CDR3 protein: CASSSDRVNIQYF
CDR3 DNA: TGTGCCAGCAGCAGCGACAGGGTTAACATTCAGTACTTC